Below are 15 T cell receptor beta chains sequenced from a single sample in a study of blood T cell repertoires in COVID-19. Clones were read by immunoSEQ multiplex PCR, and TCRdb kept only the in-frame ones, dropping some. The sample carries just over 65,000 clones, about nine tenths recorded once. The sample was peripheral blood. The receptors derive from a man aged 25 to 45 with acute or convalescent COVID-19.

V and J are TRBV6-1 and TRBJ1-1, with 7 positions matching TRBD1. The J segment lost 10 bases and the V segment lost 3 bases, leaving 8 bases of the junction unmatched. The CDR3 loop spans 13 amino acids. In germline, CDR1 is MNHNS, CDR2 SASEGT. The CDR3 protein is CASSDTRQGPAFF. The CDR3 region has the DNA TGTGCCAGCAGTGACACCCGACAGGGTCCAGCTTTCTTT.

V is TRBV5-5 and J is TRBJ2-1, with TRBD2 matching over 13 bases. The trim removed 4 bases at V and 6 bases at J, leaving 10 bases unmatched. CDR3 length: 17 residues. The germline gives CDR1 SGHKS, CDR2 YYEKEE (reference sequence). The CDR3 sequence is CASSIGLAGVGGNEQFF. The DNA for the CDR3 is TGTGCCAGCAGCATTGGACTAGCGGGAGTAGGGGGCAATGAGCAGTTCTTC.

V and J are TRBV21-1 and TRBJ1-1; the table's D call, TRBD1, has no DNA check behind it. TRBV21-1 is tagged as a pseudogene. The CDR3 contains 16 residues. As DNA, the CDR3 is TGTGCCAGCAGCTCGCCCCTCAGAAACATGAACACTGAAGCTTTCTTT. This encodes CASSSPLRNMNTEAFF.

The chain employs TRBV6-5 and TRBJ2-2; D is unclear. CDR1 and CDR2 from the germline V gene are MNHEY and SVGAGI. This CDR3 has 12 amino acids. V shed 6 bases and J shed 3 bases, with 5 bases lying between them. As DNA, the CDR3 is TGTGCCAGCAGACCGGACACCGGGGAGCTGTTTTTT. Translation gives CASRPDTGELFF.

The chain employs TRBV6-5 and TRBJ2-7, with 8 bases matching TRBD2. The trim removed 6 bases at V and 1 base at J, leaving 5 bases unmatched. This CDR3 is 14 amino acids long. Per germline, CDR1 MNHEY and CDR2 SVGAGI. The CDR3 nucleotides are TGTGCCAGCAGCAGGACTAGCCATTCCTACGAGCAGTACTTC. Translation: CASSRTSHSYEQYF.

The rearrangement joins TRBV18 to TRBJ1-6; maybe TRBD1 (6 bases). Deletions cut 4 bases from V and 6 bases from J, with 13 bases between. Germline V CDR1 and CDR2: KGHSH, LQKENI. The CDR3 consists of 15 residues. CDR3 coding DNA: TGTGCCAGCTCACTACAGGGAATAACTAATTCACCCCTCCACTTT. The encoded protein is CASSLQGITNSPLHF.

The chain is built from TRBV28 and TRBJ2-7; D is possibly TRBD2 (6 bases). Germline CDR1 reads MDHEN; CDR2 reads SYDVKM. V shed 11 bases and J shed 2 bases, with 13 bases lying between them. This CDR3 region has 12 residues. Written as DNA, the CDR3 is TGTGCCTCCGGGAGTCCTCCCTACGAGCAGTACTTC. Translated, it gives CASGSPPYEQYF. The whole variable domain, remainder taken from reference TRBV28 and TRBJ2-7, is DVKVTQSSRYLVKRTGEKVFLECVQDMDHENMFWYRQDPGLGLRLIYFSYDVKMKEKGDIPEGYSVSREKKERFSLILESASTNQTSMYLCASGSPPYEQYFGPGTRLTVT.

The rearrangement uses TRBV6-2 or TRBV6-3 and TRBJ2-1; TRBD1 matches at 9 bases. J was trimmed by 8 bases and V by 5 bases; bases with no gene match: 7. Looked up from germline, CDR1 is MNHEY and CDR2 is SVGEGT. The CDR3 extends over 14 amino acids. CDR3 DNA: TGTGCCAGCAGTAGGGGACAGGGTTTCGATGAGCAGTTCTTC. This gives the protein CASSRGQGFDEQFF.

The J gene is TRBJ2-7, the V gene TRBV7-8, with unresolved D. Looked up from germline, CDR1 is SGHVS and CDR2 is FQNEAQ. This CDR3 contains 11 residues. V lost 3 bases, J lost 3 bases, and 3 bases lay in between. CDR3 in amino acids: CASSLSYEQYF. The CDR3 coding sequence is TGTGCCAGCAGCTTGAGCTACGAGCAGTACTTC.

The count of this clone is one. The J gene is TRBJ2-7, the V gene TRBV28, with TRBD2 matching 8 bases. The CDR3 extends over 15 amino acids. In germline, CDR1 is MDHEN, CDR2 SYDVKM. With V trimmed by 3 bases and J by 2 bases, 6 bases remained unmatched. In DNA form, the CDR3 reads TGTGCCAGCAGTTTGGGAGCGGGGGCCGCCTACGAGCAGTACTTC. This gives the protein CASSLGAGAAYEQYF.

This rearrangement joins TRBV19 to TRBJ2-5; D perhaps matches TRBD1 (5 bases). Germline CDR1 LNHDA, CDR2 SQIVND (reference sequence). With 6 bases removed from V and 4 bases from J, the gap between germline ends came to 18 bases. This CDR3 has 15 amino acids. The CDR3 nucleotides read TGTGCCAGTAGCCAGGACACAAGCCTCGTAGAGACCCAGTACTTC. Translating it yields CASSQDTSLVETQYF.

The rearrangement uses TRBV11-2 and TRBJ2-1; 8 nucleotides match TRBD2. The CDR3 has 16 amino acids. V shed 2 bases, J shed 8 bases, and the junction held 11 bases outside the gene matches. Per the germline V gene, CDR1 is SGHAT and CDR2 is FQNNGV. The CDR3: CASSLLFTAGGDEQFF. CDR3 nucleotides: TGTGCCAGCAGCTTACTCTTTACCGCCGGGGGGGATGAGCAGTTCTTC.

The chain carries TRBV21-1 and TRBJ2-1; the table assigns TRBD1, which was not confirmed against the DNA. TRBV21-1 is a pseudogene segment. CDR3 length: 16 residues. For the CDR3, the DNA is TGTGCCAGCAGCAAAAGGGGCTCCGGCGGATACAATGAGCAGTTCTTC. This sequence encodes CASSKRGSGGYNEQFF.

In this sample, this clone turned up once. The chain combines TRBV7-2 with TRBJ2-2, with unresolved D. V was clipped by 4 bases and J by 3 bases, with 3 bases between them. The CDR3 is 12 residues long. Germline CDR1 SGHTA, CDR2 FQGNSA. Here the CDR3 DNA reads TGTGCCAGCAGCTCTTACACCGGGGAGCTGTTTTTT. It translates to CASSSYTGELFF.

The chain links TRBV7-6 to TRBJ1-6; 9 bases align to TRBD1. Germline V CDR1 and CDR2: SGHVS, FNYEAQ. The V gene end was trimmed by 5 bases and the J gene end by 7 bases; junction bases not matched to a gene: 6. The CDR3 is 15 residues long. CDR3 DNA: TGTGCCAGCAGCCCGGGACAGGGACGGAATTCACCCCTCCACTTT. It specifies CASSPGQGRNSPLHF.